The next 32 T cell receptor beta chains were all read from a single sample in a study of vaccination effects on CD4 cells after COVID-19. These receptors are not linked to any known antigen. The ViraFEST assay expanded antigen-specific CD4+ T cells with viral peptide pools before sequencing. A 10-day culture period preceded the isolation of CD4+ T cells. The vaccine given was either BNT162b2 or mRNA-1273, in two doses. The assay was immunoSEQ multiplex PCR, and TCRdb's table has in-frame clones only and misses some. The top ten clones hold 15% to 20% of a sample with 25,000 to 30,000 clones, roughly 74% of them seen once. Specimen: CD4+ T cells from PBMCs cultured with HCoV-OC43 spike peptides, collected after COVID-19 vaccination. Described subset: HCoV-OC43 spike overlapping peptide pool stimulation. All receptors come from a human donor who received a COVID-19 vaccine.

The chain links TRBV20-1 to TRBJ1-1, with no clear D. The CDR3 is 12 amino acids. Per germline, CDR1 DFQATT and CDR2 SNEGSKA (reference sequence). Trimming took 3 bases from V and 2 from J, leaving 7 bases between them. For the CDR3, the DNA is TGCAGTGCTAGTCGCCCTAACACTGAAGCTTTCTTT. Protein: CSASRPNTEAFF.

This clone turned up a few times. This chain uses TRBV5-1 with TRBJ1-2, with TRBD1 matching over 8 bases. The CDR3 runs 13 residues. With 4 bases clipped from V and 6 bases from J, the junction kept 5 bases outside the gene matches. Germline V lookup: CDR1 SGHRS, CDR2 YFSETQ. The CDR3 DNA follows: TGCGCCAGCAGCCAACAGGGGGACGATGGCTACACCTTC. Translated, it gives CASSQQGDDGYTF.

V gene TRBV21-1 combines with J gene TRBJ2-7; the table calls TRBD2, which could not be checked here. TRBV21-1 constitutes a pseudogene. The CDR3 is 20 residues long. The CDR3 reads CASSRHSPFYPGLISYEQYF. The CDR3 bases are TGTGCCAGCAGCAGACATTCGCCGTTTTACCCGGGACTGATCTCCTACGAGCAGTACTTC.

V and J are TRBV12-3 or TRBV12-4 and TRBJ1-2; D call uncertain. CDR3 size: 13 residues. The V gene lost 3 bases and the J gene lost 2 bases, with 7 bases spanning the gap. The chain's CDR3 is CASSFGENYGYTF. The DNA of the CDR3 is TGTGCCAGCAGTTTCGGGGAGAACTATGGCTACACCTTC.

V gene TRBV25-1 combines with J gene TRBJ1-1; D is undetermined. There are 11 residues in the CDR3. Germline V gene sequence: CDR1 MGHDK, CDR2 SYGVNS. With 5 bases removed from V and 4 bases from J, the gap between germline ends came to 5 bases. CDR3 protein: CASSFGTEAFF. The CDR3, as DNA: TGTGCCAGCAGTTTCGGCACTGAAGCTTTCTTT.

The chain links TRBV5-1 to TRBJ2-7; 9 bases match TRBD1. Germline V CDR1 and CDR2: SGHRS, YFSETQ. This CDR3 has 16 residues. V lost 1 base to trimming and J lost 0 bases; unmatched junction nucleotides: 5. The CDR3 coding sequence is TGCGCCAGCAGCTTGCCGACAGGGGGGAGCTCCTACGAGCAGTACTTC. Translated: CASSLPTGGSSYEQYF.

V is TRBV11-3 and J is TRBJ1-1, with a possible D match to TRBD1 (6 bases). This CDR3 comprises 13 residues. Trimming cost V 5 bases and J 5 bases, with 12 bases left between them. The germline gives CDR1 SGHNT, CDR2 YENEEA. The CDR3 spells CASSRTERTEAFF. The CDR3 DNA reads TGTGCCAGCAGCCGGACAGAGAGGACTGAAGCTTTCTTT. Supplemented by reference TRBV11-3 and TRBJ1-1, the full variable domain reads EAGVVQSPRYKIIEKKQPVAFWCNPISGHNTLYWYLQNLGQGPELLIRYENEEAVDDSQLPKDRFSAERLKGVDSTLKIQPAELGDSAVYLCASSRTERTEAFFGQGTRLTVV.

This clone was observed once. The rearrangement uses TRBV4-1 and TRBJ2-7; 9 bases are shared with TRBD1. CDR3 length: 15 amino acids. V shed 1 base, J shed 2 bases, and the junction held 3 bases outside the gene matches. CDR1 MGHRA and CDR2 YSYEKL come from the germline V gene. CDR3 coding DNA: TGCGCCAGCAGCCAAGGGGACAGGGAAACCTACGAGCAGTACTTC. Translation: CASSQGDRETYEQYF.

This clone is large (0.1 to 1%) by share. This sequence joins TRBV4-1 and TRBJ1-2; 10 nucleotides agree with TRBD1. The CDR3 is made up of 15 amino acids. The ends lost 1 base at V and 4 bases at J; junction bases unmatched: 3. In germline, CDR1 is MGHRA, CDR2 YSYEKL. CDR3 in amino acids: CASSQVGTGAYGYTF. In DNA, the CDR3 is TGCGCCAGCAGCCAAGTAGGGACAGGGGCCTATGGCTACACCTTC.

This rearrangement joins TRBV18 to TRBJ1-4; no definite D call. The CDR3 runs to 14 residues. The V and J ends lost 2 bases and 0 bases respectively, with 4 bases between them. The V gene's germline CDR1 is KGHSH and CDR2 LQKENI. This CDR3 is CASSPGATNEKLFF. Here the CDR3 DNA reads TGTGCCAGCTCACCAGGGGCAACTAATGAAAAACTGTTTTTT.

The CDR3 protein is CASSSGSSGGETQYF. The CDR3 DNA reads as TGCGCCAGCAGCTCGGGATCTAGCGGGGGAGAGACCCAGTACTTC. The gene calls are TRBV5-1 and TRBJ2-5; TRBD2 aligns across 10 bases. The J segment lost 4 bases and the V segment lost 3 bases, leaving 6 bases of the junction unmatched. The CDR3 sequence is 15 residues long. Germline V CDR1 and CDR2: SGHRS, YFSETQ.

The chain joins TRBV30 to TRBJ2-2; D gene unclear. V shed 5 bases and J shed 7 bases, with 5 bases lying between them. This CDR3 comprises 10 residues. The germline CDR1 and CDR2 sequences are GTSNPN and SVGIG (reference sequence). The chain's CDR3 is CAWGFGELFF. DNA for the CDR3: TGTGCCTGGGGCTTCGGGGAGCTGTTTTTT.

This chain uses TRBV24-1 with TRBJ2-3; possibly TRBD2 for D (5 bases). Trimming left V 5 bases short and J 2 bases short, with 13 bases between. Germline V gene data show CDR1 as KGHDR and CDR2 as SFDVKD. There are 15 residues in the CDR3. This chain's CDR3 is CATSGVSAYTDTQYF. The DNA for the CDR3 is TGTGCCACCAGTGGAGTTAGCGCCTACACAGATACGCAGTATTTT.

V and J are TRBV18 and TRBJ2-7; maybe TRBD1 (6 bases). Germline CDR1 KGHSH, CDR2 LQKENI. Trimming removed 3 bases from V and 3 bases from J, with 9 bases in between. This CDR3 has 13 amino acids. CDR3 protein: CASSPGTNYEQYF. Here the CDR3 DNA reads TGTGCCAGCTCACCGGGGACAAACTACGAGCAGTACTTC.

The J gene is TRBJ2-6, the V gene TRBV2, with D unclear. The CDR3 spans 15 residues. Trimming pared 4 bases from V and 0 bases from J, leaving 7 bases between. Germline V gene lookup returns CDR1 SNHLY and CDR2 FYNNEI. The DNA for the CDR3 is TGTGCCAGCAGTGTCCGAGACTCTGGGGCCAACGTCCTGACTTTC. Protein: CASSVRDSGANVLTF.

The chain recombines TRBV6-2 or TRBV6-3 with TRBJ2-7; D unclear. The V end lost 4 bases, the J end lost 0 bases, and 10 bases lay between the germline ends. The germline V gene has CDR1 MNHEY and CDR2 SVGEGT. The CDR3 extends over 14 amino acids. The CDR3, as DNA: TGTGCCAGCAGTTCACACATCCACTCCTACGAGCAGTACTTC. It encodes CASSSHIHSYEQYF.

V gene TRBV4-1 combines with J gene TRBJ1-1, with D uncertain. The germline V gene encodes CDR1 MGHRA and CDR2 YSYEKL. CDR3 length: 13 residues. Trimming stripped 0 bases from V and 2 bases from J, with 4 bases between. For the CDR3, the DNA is TGCGCCAGCAGCCAAGACTACAACACTGAAGCTTTCTTT. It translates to CASSQDYNTEAFF.

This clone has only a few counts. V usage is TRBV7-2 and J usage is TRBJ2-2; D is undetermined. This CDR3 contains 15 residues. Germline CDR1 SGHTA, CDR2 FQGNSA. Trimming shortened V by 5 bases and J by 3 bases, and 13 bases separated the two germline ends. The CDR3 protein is CASSLVPQDTGELFF. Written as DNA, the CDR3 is TGTGCCAGCAGCCTAGTGCCCCAGGACACCGGGGAGCTGTTTTTT. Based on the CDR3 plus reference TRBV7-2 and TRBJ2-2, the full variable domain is GAGVSQSPSNKVTEKGKDVELRCDPISGHTALYWYRQSLGQGLEFLIYFQGNSAPDKSGLPSDRFSAERTGGSVSTLTIQRTQQEDSAVYLCASSLVPQDTGELFFGEGSRLTVL.

The CDR3 loop reads CASSFTGRWGTGEETQYF. CDR3 nucleotide sequence: TGTGCCAGCAGTTTCACGGGGCGTTGGGGGACAGGGGAAGAGACCCAGTACTTC. The chain joins TRBV28 to TRBJ2-5; 10 nucleotides align to TRBD1. The germline V gene encodes CDR1 MDHEN and CDR2 SYDVKM. CDR3 length: 18 residues. V lost 3 bases to trimming and J lost 3 bases; unmatched junction nucleotides: 13.

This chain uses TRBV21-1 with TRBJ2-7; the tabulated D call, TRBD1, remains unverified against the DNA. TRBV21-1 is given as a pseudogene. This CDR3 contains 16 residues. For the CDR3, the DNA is TGTGCCAGCAGCAAGCTCACGGGACAGGGGGCCGACGAGCAGTACTTC. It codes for CASSKLTGQGADEQYF.

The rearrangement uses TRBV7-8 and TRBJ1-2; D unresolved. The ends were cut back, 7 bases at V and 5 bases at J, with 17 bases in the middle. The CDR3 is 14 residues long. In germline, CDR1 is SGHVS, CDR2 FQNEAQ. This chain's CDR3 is CASTLSRTAYGYTF. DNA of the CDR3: TGTGCCAGCACCCTTAGTAGGACGGCATATGGCTACACCTTC.

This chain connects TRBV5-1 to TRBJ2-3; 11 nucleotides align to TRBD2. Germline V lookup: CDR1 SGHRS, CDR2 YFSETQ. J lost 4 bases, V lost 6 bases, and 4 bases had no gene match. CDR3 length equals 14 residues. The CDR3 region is CASKLAGDADTQYF. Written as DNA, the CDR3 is TGCGCCAGCAAACTAGCGGGGGACGCAGATACGCAGTATTTT. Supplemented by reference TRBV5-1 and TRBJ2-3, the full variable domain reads KAGVTQTPRYLIKTRGQQVTLSCSPISGHRSVSWYQQTPGQGLQFLFEYFSETQRNKGNFPGRFSGRQFSNSRSEMNVSTLELGDSALYLCASKLAGDADTQYFGPGTRLTVL.

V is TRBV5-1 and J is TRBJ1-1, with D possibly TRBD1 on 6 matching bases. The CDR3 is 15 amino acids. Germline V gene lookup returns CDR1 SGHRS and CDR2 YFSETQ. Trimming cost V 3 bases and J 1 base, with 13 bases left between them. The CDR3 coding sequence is TGCGCCAGCAGCTGGAATACAGGGAAGAACACTGAAGCTTTCTTT. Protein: CASSWNTGKNTEAFF.

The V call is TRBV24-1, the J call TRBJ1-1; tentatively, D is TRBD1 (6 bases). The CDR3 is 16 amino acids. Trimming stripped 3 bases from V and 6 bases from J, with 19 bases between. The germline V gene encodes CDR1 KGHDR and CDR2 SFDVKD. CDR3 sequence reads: CATSDPNGGRGSEAFF. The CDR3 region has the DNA TGTGCCACCAGTGATCCAAACGGGGGGCGCGGATCTGAAGCTTTCTTT.

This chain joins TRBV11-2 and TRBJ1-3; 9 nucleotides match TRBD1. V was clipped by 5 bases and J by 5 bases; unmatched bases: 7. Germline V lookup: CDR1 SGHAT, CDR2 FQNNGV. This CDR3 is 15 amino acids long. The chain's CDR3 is CASSNLQGARNTIYF. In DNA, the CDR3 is TGTGCCAGCAGCAATTTACAGGGGGCGAGAAACACCATATATTTT.

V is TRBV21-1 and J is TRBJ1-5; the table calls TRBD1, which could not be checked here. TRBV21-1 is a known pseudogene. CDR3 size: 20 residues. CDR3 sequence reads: CASSARDRARAGICNQPQHF. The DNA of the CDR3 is TGTGCCAGCAGCGCCCGGGACAGGGCCCGCGCGGGAATATGCAATCAGCCCCAGCATTTT.

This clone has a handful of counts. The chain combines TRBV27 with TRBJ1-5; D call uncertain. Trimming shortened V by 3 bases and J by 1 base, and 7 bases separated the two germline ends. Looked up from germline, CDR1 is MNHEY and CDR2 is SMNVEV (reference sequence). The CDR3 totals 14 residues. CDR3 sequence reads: CASSLLDSNQPQHF. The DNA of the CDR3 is TGTGCCAGCAGTTTGTTGGACAGCAATCAGCCCCAGCATTTT.

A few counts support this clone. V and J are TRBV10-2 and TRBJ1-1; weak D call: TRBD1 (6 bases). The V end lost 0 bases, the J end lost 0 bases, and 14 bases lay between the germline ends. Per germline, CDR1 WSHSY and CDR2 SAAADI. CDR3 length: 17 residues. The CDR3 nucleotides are TGCGCCAGCAGTGAGTCAGGTGGGGGCGTTATGAACACTGAAGCTTTCTTT. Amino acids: CASSESGGGVMNTEAFF.

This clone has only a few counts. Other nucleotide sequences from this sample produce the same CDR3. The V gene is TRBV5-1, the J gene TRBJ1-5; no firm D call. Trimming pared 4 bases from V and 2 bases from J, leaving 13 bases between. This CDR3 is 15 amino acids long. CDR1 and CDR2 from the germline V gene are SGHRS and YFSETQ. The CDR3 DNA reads TGCGCCAGCAGCCTTGGACCCCTAGGCAATCAGCCCCAGCATTTT. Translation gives CASSLGPLGNQPQHF.

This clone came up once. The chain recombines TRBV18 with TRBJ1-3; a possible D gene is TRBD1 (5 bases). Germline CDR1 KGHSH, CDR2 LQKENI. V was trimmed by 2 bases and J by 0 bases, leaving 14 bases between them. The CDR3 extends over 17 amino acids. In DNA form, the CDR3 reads TGTGCCAGCTCACCAAGGATGACAGCCAGCTCTGGAAACACCATATATTTT. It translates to CASSPRMTASSGNTIYF. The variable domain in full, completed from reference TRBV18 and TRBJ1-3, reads NAGVMQNPRHLVRRRGQEARLRCSPMKGHSHVYWYRQLPEEGLKFMVYLQKENIIDESGMPKERFSAEFPKEGPSILRIQQVVRGDSAAYFCASSPRMTASSGNTIYFGEGSWLTVV.

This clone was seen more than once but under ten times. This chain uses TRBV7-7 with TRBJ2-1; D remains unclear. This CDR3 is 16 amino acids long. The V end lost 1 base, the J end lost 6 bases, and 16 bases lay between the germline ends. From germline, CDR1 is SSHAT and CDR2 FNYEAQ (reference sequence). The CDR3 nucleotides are TGTGCCAGCAGCTTAGGGCGCATGACGTCCATCAATGAGCAGTTCTTC. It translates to CASSLGRMTSINEQFF.

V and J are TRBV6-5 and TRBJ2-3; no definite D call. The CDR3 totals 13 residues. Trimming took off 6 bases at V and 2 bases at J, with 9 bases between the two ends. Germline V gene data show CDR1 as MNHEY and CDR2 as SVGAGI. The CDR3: CASRGPPTDTQYF. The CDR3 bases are TGTGCCAGCAGGGGCCCCCCCACAGATACGCAGTATTTT.